The 29 T cell receptor beta chains given below trace back to one sample, sequenced in a study of shared clonotypes between healthy human individuals. Some clones are missing from TCRdb's copy, which holds only in-frame ones; the method was immunoSEQ multiplex PCR. The data contain roughly 2,000,000 clones, about 95% of them singletons. Naive CD8 populations comprised CD45RO-negative cells positively selected for CCR7, excluding terminally differentiated effector memory CD45RA+ cells. The specimen was naive CD8+ T cells sorted from blood. Every receptor here comes from a man younger than 35 in good health.

The gene calls are TRBV18 and TRBJ1-1; the match to TRBD1 covers 7 bases. Losses at the gene ends were 6 bases for V and 0 bases for J; bases not matched to a gene: 1. The length of the CDR3 is 13 residues. In germline, CDR1 is KGHSH, CDR2 LQKENI. The CDR3 loop is CASSGTVNTEAFF. The CDR3 nucleotides are TGTGCCAGCTCGGGGACAGTGAACACTGAAGCTTTCTTT.

The V gene is TRBV2, the J gene TRBJ1-6; weak D call: TRBD1 (6 bases). Trimming shortened V by 10 bases and J by 14 bases, and 21 bases separated the two germline ends. This CDR3 comprises 13 residues. The germline gives CDR1 SNHLY, CDR2 FYNNEI. CDR3 bases: TGTGCCACTCAGGGGCCCACCTCTTCGGCCCTCCACTTT. This sequence encodes CATQGPTSSALHF.

The chain carries TRBV7-9 and TRBJ2-1, with 7 bases lining up with TRBD2. The CDR3 length is 14 residues. Germline lookup yields CDR1 SEHNR and CDR2 FQNEAQ (reference sequence). The V gene end was trimmed by 4 bases and the J gene end by 5 bases; junction bases not matched to a gene: 5. The CDR3 nucleotides read TGTGCCAGCAGCTCAACGGCGGGGGACAATGAGCAGTTCTTC. It is translated as CASSSTAGDNEQFF.

The V gene is TRBV4-1, the J gene TRBJ2-7; 8 positions match TRBD1. V trimming: 0 bases; J trimming: 2 bases; junction bases outside the gene matches: 6. Per germline, CDR1 MGHRA and CDR2 YSYEKL. The CDR3 is 16 residues long. The CDR3 is CASSQDGGRGPYEQYF. The CDR3 DNA is TGCGCCAGCAGCCAAGATGGTGGCAGGGGGCCCTACGAGCAGTACTTC.

A word on this clone: Other DNA sequences in the sample encode the same CDR3. The V gene is TRBV7-9, the J gene TRBJ1-5; D gene unclear. CDR3 length: 13 amino acids. Germline V lookup: CDR1 SEHNR, CDR2 FQNEAQ (reference sequence). The ends were cut back, 4 bases at V and 4 bases at J, with 8 bases in the middle. CDR3 amino acids: CASSWGENQPQHF. The CDR3 region has the DNA TGTGCCAGCAGCTGGGGAGAGAATCAGCCCCAGCATTTT.

The chain has TRBV7-3 and TRBJ2-3; TRBD2 aligns across 9 bases. V lost 2 bases and J lost 0; bases outside the gene matches: 3. CDR1 and CDR2 (germline): SGHTA, FQGTGA. This CDR3 has 16 amino acids. The CDR3 region is CASSLGLAGSTDTQYF. The CDR3 nucleotides are TGTGCCAGCAGCTTAGGGCTAGCGGGGAGCACAGATACGCAGTATTTT.

The chain recombines TRBV6-6 with TRBJ2-1, with TRBD2 matching 7 bases. This CDR3 comprises 16 residues. Germline trimming cut 0 bases from V and 4 bases from J; bases unmatched to any gene: 6. Germline V gene data show CDR1 as MNHNY and CDR2 as SVGAGI (reference sequence). This CDR3 is CASSYSRSSGYNEQFF. The CDR3 nucleotides are TGTGCCAGCAGTTACTCGAGGTCTAGCGGTTACAATGAGCAGTTCTTC.

This chain links TRBV28 with TRBJ1-5; no definite D call. CDR1 and CDR2 (germline): MDHEN, SYDVKM. The CDR3 runs 15 residues. The V end lost 6 bases, the J end lost 1 base, and 13 bases lay between the germline ends. CDR3 in DNA: TGTGCCAGCAGATTTGACGGGTTAAGCAATCAGCCCCAGCATTTT. Protein product: CASRFDGLSNQPQHF.

The chain couples TRBV4-2 to TRBJ2-3; TRBD2 matches at 8 bases. With V trimmed by 2 bases and J by 3 bases, 10 bases remained unmatched. CDR3 size: 17 residues. The germline V gene has CDR1 LGHNA and CDR2 YNFKEQ. CDR3 DNA: TGTGCCAGCAGCCAAAGTAGCGGGGTGGGGGTGACAGATACGCAGTATTTT. It codes for CASSQSSGVGVTDTQYF.

The CDR3 sequence is CASSLGWGYEKLFF. CDR3 DNA sequence: TGTGCCAGCAGCTTGGGTTGGGGTTATGAAAAACTGTTTTTT. The chain uses TRBV5-6 and TRBJ1-4; D gene unclear. In germline, CDR1 is SGHDT, CDR2 YYEEEE. The CDR3 runs to 14 residues. V shed 0 bases and J shed 6 bases, with 9 bases lying between them.

The chain combines TRBV6-1 with TRBJ2-5; D is ambiguous. V was clipped by 6 bases and J by 9 bases, with 14 bases between them. The CDR3 length is 12 residues. Germline values: CDR1 MNHNS, CDR2 SASEGT. The chain's CDR3 is CASRADQVAQYF. CDR3 DNA: TGTGCCAGCAGGGCCGACCAAGTGGCCCAGTACTTC.

To note about this clone: The sample carries other DNA sequences with the same CDR3. J is TRBJ2-3 and V is TRBV10-3; a weak D match, TRBD1 (5 bases). This CDR3 has 15 amino acids. Germline CDR1 is ENHRY and CDR2 is SYGVKD. The ends were cut back, 0 bases at V and 1 base at J, with 8 bases in the middle. CDR3 bases: TGTGCCATCAGTGAGTCGGGGCAGGGCACAGATACGCAGTATTTT. Its translation is CAISESGQGTDTQYF.

The chain uses TRBV20-1 and TRBJ1-1; no clear D gene. CDR1 is DFQATT, CDR2 SNEGSKA, per germline (reference sequence). CDR3 length: 11 amino acids. V gave up 2 bases and J gave up 8 bases, with 9 bases separating them. The CDR3: CSARRSREAFF. The CDR3 nucleotides are TGCAGTGCTAGAAGATCCAGGGAAGCTTTCTTT.

This clone was recorded once. J is TRBJ2-3 and V is TRBV15; possibly TRBD1 for D (5 bases). V was cut by 4 bases and J by 4 bases, with 9 bases left in between. Germline CDR1 reads LNHNV; CDR2 reads YYDKDF (reference sequence). The CDR3 spans 13 residues. CDR3 DNA: TGTGCCACCAGCACAGGGATCTCAGATACGCAGTATTTT. Its translation is CATSTGISDTQYF.

This chain uses TRBV6-5 with TRBJ2-7; TRBD1 matches 7 bases. The CDR3 covers 15 residues. The V segment lost 6 bases and the J segment 0 bases; nucleotides outside the gene matches: 8. Germline CDR1 MNHEY, CDR2 SVGAGI. The CDR3 DNA sequence: TGTGCCAGCAGCTCGGGACAGCTTAGCTCCTACGAGCAGTACTTC. This gives the protein CASSSGQLSSYEQYF.

With regard to this clone: The identical CDR3 is also encoded by other nucleotide sequences in the sample. The chain employs TRBV7-9 and TRBJ2-7; 11 nucleotides line up with TRBD2. Germline lookup yields CDR1 SEHNR and CDR2 FQNEAQ (reference sequence). V shed 5 bases and J 4 bases; nucleotides not matched to a gene: 4. CDR3 length: 14 amino acids. The CDR3 DNA reads as TGTGCCAGCAGCCGGACTAGCGGGCTATACGAGCAGTACTTC. Amino acid sequence: CASSRTSGLYEQYF.

V and J are TRBV10-3 and TRBJ1-4; TRBD1 matches 10 bases. The V and J ends lost 0 bases and 6 bases, in that order; junction bases with no gene match: 1. The CDR3 spans 15 residues. Germline CDR1 and CDR2: ENHRY and SYGVKD. The CDR3 region has the DNA TGTGCCATCAGTGAGTCTGGGACAGGGGATGAAAAACTGTTTTTT. This encodes CAISESGTGDEKLFF.

The count of this clone is one. This sequence joins TRBV13 and TRBJ2-5; TRBD1 matches at 10 bases. This CDR3 comprises 16 residues. Germline lookup yields CDR1 PRHDT and CDR2 FYEKMQ (reference sequence). V gave up 1 base and J gave up 1 base; unmatched junction bases: 3. Here the CDR3 reads CASSLVGTGAQETQYF. CDR3 in DNA: TGTGCCAGCAGCTTAGTGGGGACAGGGGCCCAAGAGACCCAGTACTTC.

The chain recombines TRBV19 with TRBJ1-5; tentative D call: TRBD1 (5 bases). Trimming took off 3 bases at V and 0 bases at J, with 27 bases between the two ends. Germline CDR1 LNHDA, CDR2 SQIVND (reference sequence). The CDR3 covers 21 residues. CDR3 sequence: CASSISPDSIGESYSNQPQHF. The DNA for the CDR3 is TGTGCCAGTAGTATTTCTCCCGATAGTATAGGGGAGTCGTATAGCAATCAGCCCCAGCATTTT.

V is TRBV29-1 and J is TRBJ2-1; D may match TRBD1 or TRBD2 (5 bases each). V shed 6 bases and J shed 4 bases, with 16 bases lying between them. CDR1 is SQVTM and CDR2 is ANQGSEA in the germline V gene. The CDR3 is 14 amino acids. The CDR3 region is CSVDTRDPYNEQFF. CDR3 coding DNA: TGCAGCGTCGATACCCGGGACCCGTACAATGAGCAGTTCTTC.

The J gene is TRBJ2-1, the V gene TRBV11-2; 8 nucleotides agree with TRBD1. The germline V gene has CDR1 SGHAT and CDR2 FQNNGV. The CDR3 loop spans 18 amino acids. The trim removed 5 bases at V and 0 bases at J, leaving 12 bases unmatched. The CDR3 region has the DNA TGTGCCAGCAGCCTCGCCAGCAGGGGGCGGAACTCCTACAATGAGCAGTTCTTC. This translates into CASSLASRGRNSYNEQFF.

This chain joins TRBV29-1 and TRBJ2-1; 11 bases line up with TRBD1. V lost 7 bases to trimming and J lost 8 bases; unmatched junction nucleotides: 10. In germline, CDR1 is SQVTM, CDR2 ANQGSEA. This CDR3 comprises 14 residues. The CDR3 nucleotides read TGCAGCGCCGCCGGGACAGGGGGTGTCCATGAGCAGTTCTTC. Its translation is CSAAGTGGVHEQFF.

The chain uses TRBV7-2 and TRBJ2-7, with TRBD1 matching over 7 bases. The V gene's germline CDR1 is SGHTA and CDR2 FQGNSA. The ends lost 3 bases at V and 3 bases at J; junction bases unmatched: 11. This CDR3 region has 16 residues. The CDR3 bases are TGTGCCAGCAGCTTTCGGACAGGCGGTTCCTACTACGAGCAGTACTTC. This translates into CASSFRTGGSYYEQYF.

The chain combines TRBV23-1 with TRBJ2-1; maybe TRBD2 (6 bases). TRBV23-1 is an ORF, and what it does is uncertain. This CDR3 is built from 15 residues. V was cut by 5 bases and J by 2 bases, with 13 bases left in between. The CDR3 region is CASSSRRGTYNEQFF. The CDR3 bases are TGCGCCAGCAGTAGTCGGAGGGGTACCTACAATGAGCAGTTCTTC.

On this clone: This specimen includes other DNA sequences encoding the same CDR3. This chain links TRBV4-3 with TRBJ2-7; D uncertain. The V and J ends lost 0 bases and 2 bases respectively, with 11 bases between them. Germline loops: CDR1 LGHNA, CDR2 YSLEER. The CDR3 extends over 15 amino acids. The CDR3 bases are TGCGCCAGCAGCCAAGACCGCTCGGCAGCCTACGAGCAGTACTTC. It specifies CASSQDRSAAYEQYF.

This rearrangement joins TRBV7-9 to TRBJ2-7; the D gene is possibly TRBD1 (6 bases). The CDR3 is 16 residues long. Per the germline V gene, CDR1 is SEHNR and CDR2 is FQNEAQ (reference sequence). V lost 4 bases to trimming and J lost 0 bases, with 16 bases between them. Here the CDR3 DNA reads TGTGCCAGCAGCTATGAGACAGGTGGGAACTCCTACGAGCAGTACTTC. As protein: CASSYETGGNSYEQYF.

The chain uses TRBV2 and TRBJ2-7; the D call may be TRBD1 or TRBD2 (5 bases each). This CDR3 region has 14 residues. Trimming shortened V by 1 base and J by 2 bases, and 9 bases separated the two germline ends. Germline CDR1 and CDR2: SNHLY and FYNNEI. Here the CDR3 reads CASSEGGSPYEQYF. CDR3 in DNA: TGTGCCAGCAGTGAAGGGGGGAGCCCCTACGAGCAGTACTTC. The full variable domain, rest sourced from reference TRBV2 and TRBJ2-7, is EPEVTQTPSHQVTQMGQEVILRCVPISNHLYFYWYRQILGQKVEFLVSFYNNEISEKSEIFDDQFSVERPDGSNFTLKIRSTKLEDSAMYFCASSEGGSPYEQYFGPGTRLTVT.

The V gene is TRBV7-2, the J gene TRBJ1-2; the match to TRBD1 covers 8 bases. The CDR3 has 15 residues. Trimming at V came to 0 bases and at J to 2 bases, leaving 2 bases not matched to a gene. CDR1 SGHTA and CDR2 FQGNSA come from the germline V gene. The CDR3 bases are TGTGCCAGCAGCTTAGCTCAGGGGGCGAACTATGGCTACACCTTC. This encodes CASSLAQGANYGYTF.

The chain joins TRBV13 to TRBJ2-2, with D maybe TRBD2 (5 bases). This CDR3 comprises 15 residues. V was cut by 5 bases and J by 0 bases, with 10 bases left in between. CDR1 is PRHDT, CDR2 FYEKMQ, per germline (reference sequence). CDR3 residues: CASSGSVANTGELFF. The CDR3 DNA reads TGTGCCAGCAGCGGTAGCGTAGCGAACACCGGGGAGCTGTTTTTT.